This passage covers 3 T cell receptor beta chains from one sample sequenced in a study of blood T cells in healthy people across ages. Primers used in a second PCR of roughly 7 to 12 cycles were a sample-barcoded 5' primer and a J-beta primer mix. TCRdb analysed the 5' RACE reads with MiXCR anew, one entry per CDR3 protein. The sample comprises 750,000 to 950,000 distinct CDR3 sequences, roughly 29% of which are singletons, and roughly 10% rests with the top ten. These records were also assigned to another study, of T cells of mothers and their children.

Material for sequencing was blood. The receptors stem from a woman aged 40 to 55 in good health.

Ten or more counts support this clonotype. The rearrangement links TRBV28 to TRBJ2-7; tentative D call: TRBD2 (6 bases). Trimming cost V 6 bases and J 7 bases, with 13 bases left between them. Per germline, CDR1 MDHEN and CDR2 SYDVKM. This CDR3 region has 12 residues. The DNA for the CDR3 is TGTGCCAGCAGGTTCTTGGCGGGGGAGCAGTACTTC. Protein sequence: CASRFLAGEQYF.

This clonotype came up many times. CDR3 coding DNA: TGCAGTGCTTCGAGGTGGAATGAGCAGTTCTTC. Its translation: CSASRWNEQFF. The V gene is TRBV20-1, the J gene TRBJ2-1; no definite D call. Germline V gene sequence: CDR1 DFQATT, CDR2 SNEGSKA (reference sequence). The V end lost 5 bases, the J end lost 7 bases, and 9 bases lay between the germline ends. CDR3 size: 11 residues.

The chain joins TRBV12-3 or TRBV12-4 to TRBJ2-6; D possibly uses TRBD1 or TRBD2 (5 bases each). This CDR3 region has 15 residues. V lost 3 bases to trimming and J lost 4 bases, with 10 bases between them. The CDR3 spells CASSLGVNGANVLTF. CDR3 in DNA: TGTGCCAGCAGTTTGGGGGTGAACGGGGCCAACGTCCTGACTTTC.